This T cell receptor (beta chain) was recorded in a study of blood T cells in healthy people across ages. Study-wide points: PBMCs went unsorted, and a conclusive naive versus antigen-experienced comparison was therefore prevented. Getting older went along with TCR beta diversity per million T cells dropping roughly linearly.

It was with a sample-barcoded 5' primer and a J-beta primer mix that a second PCR of roughly 7 to 12 cycles was run. TCRdb independently ran MiXCR on the 5' RACE reads; one entry per CDR3 protein. The data show about 1 million distinct CDR3 sequences, with less than 50% seen just once and 18% held by the top ten. CDR3 length: 14 residues. On this clonotype itself: Its antigen remains unknown. The junction departs from germline at one end; a sequencing error may be responsible.

Every sample gave at least 5 micrograms of total RNA when it was extracted. This TCR was sampled from a woman aged 60-75 years in good health. The V gene is TRBV12-3 or TRBV12-4, the J gene TRBJ2-7, with D perhaps matching TRBD2 (6 bases). The specimen was blood. Here the CDR3 DNA reads TGTACCAGCGGGTATGGGGGAATAGTCTACGAGCAGTACTTC. Its translation: CTSGYGGIVYEQYF.